The source of this TCR beta chain is a study of blood T cell repertoires in COVID-19. Study information: Samples representing acute and convalescent COVID-19 were sourced from the United States, Italy and Spain.

As handled by the study authors: Counts of nucleated cells, estimated from reference gene primer amplification, were obtained. The protocol was immunoSEQ multiplex PCR, while the TCRdb copy is restricted to in-frame clones and leaves out a portion. V and J calls and clone size are those listed in that table; D and trimming were worked out from the DNA. The repertoire consists of about 82,000 clones, with 70% to 90% occurring once and the leading ten covering over 15%. V shed 2 bases and J shed 5 bases, with 13 bases lying between them. In germline, CDR1 is MDHEN, CDR2 SYDVKM. The CDR3 is 15 amino acids.

The TCR comes from a man at least 80 years old with active or convalescent COVID-19. Input material: peripheral blood. V gene TRBV28 combines with J gene TRBJ1-5; D ambiguous. The CDR3 region has the DNA TGTGCCAGCAGTTTACCCTCCTCGGAGGATCAGCCCCAGCATTTT. Its protein product is CASSLPSSEDQPQHF.